A single sample is the source of the 17 T cell receptor beta chains below, sequenced in a study of regulatory T cells in long-lasting Graves disease. To make TCR beta libraries, researchers used iRepertoire HTBI primers and Arm-PCR of CDR3 regions. TCRdb called the multiplex PCR reads again in MiXCR, with one record for every CDR3 protein. The sample consists of around 500,000 distinct CDR3 sequences, around 12% of them appearing once. The time point was: newly diagnosed GD, antithyroid drugs for less than 3 months. RNA extracted from PBMCs served as the sequencing template. This sample was also put to use in a study of T cells in Graves' hyperthyroidism and ophthalmopathy.

The source material was peripheral blood mononuclear cells (PBMCs), sampled at new diagnosis, from a patient treated with antithyroid drugs. The origin of the receptors is a woman aged 30 to 39 with Graves disease.

This clonotype was recorded at least ten times. Since a much larger clone is just one base distant, this may be a read error. The genes are TRBV11-2 and TRBJ2-7, with D hard to call. CDR1 and CDR2 from the germline V gene are SGHAT and FQNNGV. V gave up 5 bases and J gave up 0 bases, with 14 bases separating them. This CDR3 spans 15 amino acids. Here the CDR3 DNA reads TGTGCCAGCAGCGAGGACCGCAGATTCTCCTACGAGCAGTACTTC. The encoded protein is CASSEDRRFSYEQYF.

This clonotype showed up many times. The chain is built from TRBV30 and TRBJ2-4; 7 bases match TRBD1. Germline CDR1 GTSNPN, CDR2 SVGIG (reference sequence). Trimming removed 0 bases from V and 6 bases from J; junction bases left unmatched: 2. The length of the CDR3 is 13 residues. The chain's CDR3 is CAWSVTGANIQYF. CDR3 nucleotide sequence: TGTGCCTGGAGTGTAACAGGGGCAAACATTCAGTACTTC.

This clonotype was detected ten times or more. This sequence joins TRBV2 and TRBJ1-1; possibly TRBD1 for D (5 bases). This CDR3 has 13 residues. The V end lost 4 bases, the J end lost 3 bases, and 9 bases lay between the germline ends. Per germline, CDR1 SNHLY and CDR2 FYNNEI. The CDR3 sequence: CASSGGGYTEAFF. The CDR3 nucleotides read TGTGCCAGCAGTGGGGGGGGGTACACTGAAGCTTTCTTT.

This clonotype was seen a handful of times. This chain joins TRBV7-3 and TRBJ1-5; no definite D call. This CDR3 is built from 14 residues. The germline gives CDR1 SGHTA, CDR2 FQGTGA. V gave up 8 bases and J gave up 0 bases, with 11 bases separating them. DNA for the CDR3: TGTGCCAGCGCGACCGGGAATAGCAATCAGCCCCAGCATTTT. It is translated as CASATGNSNQPQHF.

This clonotype was picked up many times. This chain links TRBV6-1 with TRBJ1-2; TRBD1 aligns across 11 bases. This CDR3 comprises 15 residues. The V and J ends lost 3 bases and 3 bases, in that order; junction bases with no gene match: 3. In germline, CDR1 is MNHNS, CDR2 SASEGT. CDR3 sequence (DNA): TGTGCCAGCAGTGAGGGGACAGGGGGTTACTATGGCTACACCTTC. It codes for CASSEGTGGYYGYTF.

This clonotype was seen repeatedly, ten times or more. The V call is TRBV20-1, the J call TRBJ1-4; the D gene is possibly TRBD1 (5 bases). This CDR3 has 13 residues. Trimming cost V 6 bases and J 7 bases, with 15 bases left between them. CDR1 and CDR2 (germline): DFQATT, SNEGSKA (reference sequence). This chain's CDR3 is CSAPRVLGEKLFF. In nucleotides, the CDR3 is TGCAGTGCCCCCAGGGTATTAGGTGAAAAACTGTTTTTT.

Points on this clonotype: Mismatch with germline at one junction end may stem from a read error. This chain uses TRBV11-3 with TRBJ2-2; D remains ambiguous. Germline-derived CDR1 and CDR2 are SGHNT and YENEEA. The CDR3 loop spans 13 amino acids. The CDR3 DNA sequence: TGCGCCAGCAGCCAAGGAGTTTCCGGGGAGCTGTTTTTT. Amino acids: CASSQGVSGELFF.

There are many counts of this clonotype. One end of the junction varies from germline; a read error may be responsible. In DNA, the CDR3 is TGTGCCAGCAGCTACGGCTGGGGCCAACTGGGGGTCCTCCAGCACTTC. Its protein product is CASSYGWGQLGVLQHF. The chain has TRBV11-3 and TRBJ2-7; perhaps D is TRBD1 or TRBD2 (5 bases each). This CDR3 comprises 16 residues. CDR1 and CDR2 (germline): SGHNT, YENEEA.

This clonotype appeared many times. The chain joins TRBV7-2 to TRBJ2-3, with D perhaps TRBD2 (5 bases). Germline V CDR1 and CDR2: SGHTA, FQGNSA. Trimming took off 1 base at V and 8 bases at J, with 13 bases between the two ends. The CDR3 runs to 14 residues. The CDR3 nucleotides are TGTGCCAGCAGCTTAGGCGTGGGAGTAGCTACGCAGTATTTT. Translating gives CASSLGVGVATQYF.

This clonotype was counted many times. The J gene is TRBJ2-7, the V gene TRBV4-1, with 11 bases aligning to TRBD2. In germline, CDR1 is MGHRA, CDR2 YSYEKL. CDR3 size: 14 residues. Trimming cost V 4 bases and J 5 bases; bases outside gene matches: 4. The DNA for the CDR3 is TGCGCCAGCAGCCTAGCGGGAGGGCCGGACGAGCAGTACTTC. The encoded protein is CASSLAGGPDEQYF.

In its sample, this clonotype was seen many times. V and J are TRBV14 and TRBJ2-5; 7 positions match TRBD1. V shed 0 bases, J shed 3 bases, and the junction held 10 bases outside the gene matches. This CDR3 spans 17 amino acids. Looked up from germline, CDR1 is SGHDN and CDR2 is FVKESK. CDR3 loop: CASSQEVQGKVKETQYF. CDR3 DNA: TGTGCCAGCAGCCAAGAAGTACAGGGGAAGGTTAAAGAGACCCAGTACTTC.

The chain has TRBV5-1 and TRBJ2-5, with D perhaps matching TRBD2 (5 bases). Germline V gives CDR1 SGHRS, CDR2 YFSETQ. The ends were cut back, 6 bases at V and 4 bases at J, with 16 bases in the middle. The CDR3 spans 14 residues. The CDR3, as DNA: TGCGCCAGCAATGCCGACCAGCGGAGAGAGACCCAGTACTTC. Its translation: CASNADQRRETQYF.

This chain links TRBV5-5 with TRBJ2-5; the match to TRBD1 covers 7 bases. CDR1 is SGHKS, CDR2 YYEKEE, per germline (reference sequence). V lost 4 bases to trimming and J lost 4 bases; unmatched junction nucleotides: 13. This CDR3 region has 16 residues. The CDR3 sequence is CASSVTGVNEGETQYF. In nucleotides, the CDR3 is TGTGCCAGCAGCGTAACAGGGGTCAACGAAGGAGAGACCCAGTACTTC.

Ten or more counts support this clonotype. J is TRBJ1-2 and V is TRBV4-3, with 9 bases aligning to TRBD1. Looked up from germline, CDR1 is LGHNA and CDR2 is YSLEER. V lost 6 bases and J lost 2; bases outside the gene matches: 10. The CDR3 consists of 16 residues. This CDR3 reads CASRGRDRVSNYGYTF. The CDR3 DNA reads TGCGCCAGCAGGGGTAGGGACAGGGTTTCCAACTATGGCTACACCTTC.

Turning to this clonotype: A much larger clone differs by one base, so this may be a read error. This chain uses TRBV20-1 with TRBJ2-1; D perhaps matches TRBD2 (5 bases). This CDR3 spans 14 amino acids. Trimming shortened V by 5 bases and J by 6 bases, and 17 bases separated the two germline ends. Germline lookup yields CDR1 DFQATT and CDR2 SNEGSKA (reference sequence). Here the CDR3 DNA reads TGCAGTGCTGTCGCAAGCGGAGCCTCCAATGAGCAGTTCTTC. Translating gives CSAVASGASNEQFF.

The table lists this clonotype with many counts. The rearrangement uses TRBV6-5 and TRBJ1-5; TRBD1 is a possible D gene (6 bases). The V end was cut by 4 bases, the J end by 2 bases, with 12 bases between. This CDR3 contains 15 residues. The germline V gene has CDR1 MNHEY and CDR2 SVGAGI. CDR3 sequence (DNA): TGTGCCAGCAGTTCCTGGGGGCAGGGCAATCAGCCCCAGCATTTT. Its protein is CASSSWGQGNQPQHF.

The table lists this clonotype with many counts. The CDR3 spells CASSIGQGTEAFF. The CDR3 bases are TGTGCCAGCAGTATAGGACAGGGGACTGAAGCTTTCTTT. The chain has TRBV28 and TRBJ1-1; 9 bases line up with TRBD1. Losses at the gene ends were 5 bases for V and 5 bases for J; bases not matched to a gene: 3. The germline V gene encodes CDR1 MDHEN and CDR2 SYDVKM. CDR3 length equals 13 residues.